What follows describes a single T cell receptor (beta chain). No antigen is known for it. Researchers attached unique molecular identifiers to individual cDNA molecules. TCRdb re-derived calls from the 5' RACE reads in MiXCR, one entry per CDR3 protein. The repertoire holds 85,000 to 100,000 distinct CDR3 sequences, with approximately 10% as singletons. The data stem from a study of early T cells in non-severe SARS-CoV-2 infection. At the level of the study: Chains were not paired, and sequencing was done on bulk RNA from unsorted whole blood.

Findings of the study overall: VDJdb matching favored anti-spike CD8 responses, missing private and CD4 specificities.

CDR1 is SEHNR and CDR2 is FQNEAQ in the germline V gene (reference sequence). The CDR3 runs to 13 residues. V was shortened by 5 bases and J by 4 bases, with 11 bases between the two germline ends. The TCR comes from an adult who was a healthcare worker with PCR-confirmed SARS-CoV-2 infection or an uninfected control (not recorded which). The chain has TRBV7-9 and TRBJ1-1; D is perhaps TRBD1 (5 bases). The source was whole blood, collected at baseline. CDR3 sequence reads: CASSPTGFTEAFF. In DNA, the CDR3 is TGTGCCAGCAGCCCCACAGGTTTCACTGAAGCTTTCTTT.